These T cell receptor beta chains were read from a single sample in a study of blood T cell repertoires in COVID-19. This table comes from immunoSEQ multiplex PCR, and its TCRdb copy is limited to in-frame clones, with some not included. The sample holds approximately 89,000 clones, about 82% seen once. The sequenced material came from peripheral blood. The receptor set was obtained from a woman between 70 and 85 years old with active or convalescent COVID-19. Each CDR3 is given with its conserved first and last residue. D genes are given only for firm matches. Clone size is stated in some rows and not others, as once, few, many or a class when expanded.

. . TRBJ2-7 TRBV27 TGTGCCAGCAGACGGCTAGGGGTGTCCTACGAGCAGTACTTC CASRRLGVSYEQYF
TRBD2 . TRBJ2-3 TRBV6-4 TGTGCCAGCAGCGACTCCCGACTAGCGGGGGGCCTCCAGTATTTT CASSDSRLAGGLQYF
TRBD1 few TRBJ2-1 TRBV27 TGTGCCAGCAGTTCGGACAGGGGCTCCCACTCCTACAATGAGCAGTTCTTC CASSSDRGSHSYNEQFF
TRBD1 . TRBJ2-3 TRBV5-4 TGTGCCAGCAGCCGGGACAGGGGGCCCCGAGATACGCAGTATTTT CASSRDRGPRDTQYF
. few TRBJ2-1 TRBV4-1 TGCGCCAGCAGCCAAGAAGCGGCCGACAATGAGCAGTTCTTC CASSQEAADNEQFF
. . TRBJ1-3 TRBV28 TGTGCCAGCAGCGGACTCGGGACAAACGGAAACACCATATATTTT CASSGLGTNGNTIYF
. . TRBJ1-2 TRBV19 TGTGCCAGTAGTATTGAAGCCAACTATGGCTACACCTTC CASSIEANYGYTF
. few TRBJ1-2 TRBV28 TGTGCCAGCCGCGACAGCGATAACTATGGCTACACCTTC CASRDSDNYGYTF
TRBD2 . TRBJ2-2 TRBV28 TGTGCCAGCAGCTCAAGGACTAGCGGGGGAAACACCGGGGAGCTGTTTTTT CASSSRTSGGNTGELFF
. once TRBJ1-3 TRBV5-4 TGTGCCAGCAGCTTACGGGAGAGTGGAAACACCATATATTTT CASSLRESGNTIYF
. . TRBJ1-3 TRBV7-2 TGTGCCAGCAGCTTAGAAAGGACACTCTCTGGAAACACCATATATTTT CASSLERTLSGNTIYF
TRBD2 few TRBJ2-3 TRBV2 TGTGCCAGCAGTCTGAATAGCGGGGGCACGACAGATACGCAGTATTTT CASSLNSGGTTDTQYF
TRBD1 . TRBJ2-7 TRBV19 TGTGCCAGTAGTCCCGGGACAGTCGAGCAGTACTTC CASSPGTVEQYF
TRBD1 few TRBJ1-6 TRBV4-1 TGCGCCAGCAGCCAAGTCGGGACAGCTTATAATTCACCCCTCCACTTT CASSQVGTAYNSPLHF
TRBD1 . TRBJ2-7 TRBV11-3 TGTGCCAGCAGCAGGACAGGCTCCTACGAGCAGTACTTC CASSRTGSYEQYF
TRBD1 . TRBJ1-3 TRBV7-2 TGTGCCAGCAGCTTGACAGGGGGTGGAAACACCATATATTTT CASSLTGGGNTIYF
TRBD2 . TRBJ2-3 TRBV28 TGTGCCAGCTCGGGGGGGCCTAGCACAGATACGCAGTATTTT CASSGGPSTDTQYF
. . TRBJ2-3 TRBV14 TGTGCCAGCAGCCGCCGGGACACTCGAGATACGCAGTATTTT CASSRRDTRDTQYF
TRBD1 . TRBJ1-5 TRBV6-6 TGTGCCAGCAGTACCACAGGGGGCACTCAGCCCCAGCATTTT CASSTTGGTQPQHF
TRBD1 . TRBJ2-5 TRBV6-5 TGTGCCAGCAGAAAACCAGGGGGCCAAGAGACCCAGTACTTC CASRKPGGQETQYF
TRBD1 . TRBJ1-2 TRBV4-1 TGCGCCAGCAGCCAATTTAACCAGGGGGCCGGCGTCTATGGCTACACCTTC CASSQFNQGAGVYGYTF
. few TRBJ2-3 TRBV15 TGTGCCACCAGCAAAAGGAGGGGGGGCATGGCAGATACGCAGTATTTT CATSKRRGGMADTQYF
TRBD2 once TRBJ2-7 TRBV2 TGTGCCAGCAGTGAGACTAGCGGGCCCTACGAGCAGTACTTC CASSETSGPYEQYF
TRBD1 . TRBJ2-3 TRBV10-3 TGTGCCATCAACCCGGGACAGGGGACAGATACGCAGTATTTT CAINPGQGTDTQYF
. . TRBJ1-3 TRBV29-1 TGCAGCGTTGTAGGGGACTCTGGAAACACCATATATTTT CSVVGDSGNTIYF
TRBD2 . TRBJ2-5 TRBV2 TGTGCCAGCAGCCTAGGAGGGGGCGCTAGCGGGGGCTATCGGGAGACCCAGTACTTC CASSLGGGASGGYRETQYF
TRBD1 . TRBJ1-1 TRBV6-1 TGTGCCAGCAGTGAAGGTCGCAGGGGGCGGTACACTGAAGCTTTCTTT CASSEGRRGRYTEAFF
. . TRBJ2-7 TRBV2 TGTGCCAGCAGACACAAGCGGGTGGAGCAGTACTTC CASRHKRVEQYF
TRBD1 . TRBJ1-1 TRBV7-9 TGTGCCAGCAGCTTCCCGGGACAGGGGTCCGAGGCTTTCTTT CASSFPGQGSEAFF
. . TRBJ2-3 TRBV15 TGTGCCACCAGCAGAGATGGGCAGGGTGGGGGCACAGATACGCAGTATTTT CATSRDGQGGGTDTQYF
. . TRBJ2-2 TRBV2 TGTGCCAGCAGGGGGCAGGGGATCCCCGGGGAGCTGTTTTTT CASRGQGIPGELFF
TRBD1 . TRBJ1-1 TRBV2 TGTGCCAGCAGAAAGGGACAGGGCGACACTGAAGCTTTCTTT CASRKGQGDTEAFF
. few TRBJ1-3 TRBV7-8 TGTGCCAGCAGGGCGGCGGGAAACACCATATATTTT CASRAAGNTIYF
TRBD1 . TRBJ1-2 TRBV3-1/TRBV3-2 TGTGCCAGCAGCCGGGGACAGCAGAACTATGGCTACACCTTC CASSRGQQNYGYTF
TRBD1 . TRBJ2-3 TRBV7-9 TGTGCCAGCAGCCACTCGACAGGGCGAACAGATACGCAGTATTTT CASSHSTGRTDTQYF
TRBD1 once TRBJ2-3 TRBV10-2 TGCGCCAGCAGTGCAGGGGGCTTTACAGATACGCAGTATTTT CASSAGGFTDTQYF